Presented here are 27 T cell receptor beta chains from one specimen sequenced in a study of blood T cell repertoires in COVID-19. Produced via immunoSEQ multiplex PCR; TCRdb's table is partial and in-frame only. The sample lists roughly 82,000 clones, around 88% occurring once. The sample comprised peripheral blood. These receptors were obtained from a woman aged 60-75 years with acute or convalescent COVID-19.

This chain joins TRBV7-9 and TRBJ1-1, with D possibly TRBD1 on 6 matching bases. The germline gives CDR1 SEHNR, CDR2 FQNEAQ (reference sequence). Deletions cut 6 bases from V and 3 bases from J, with 14 bases between. This CDR3 contains 14 residues. Written as DNA, the CDR3 is TGTGCCAGCAGACGGGGGGCGATAGACACTGAAGCTTTCTTT. This sequence encodes CASRRGAIDTEAFF. The variable domain in full, with the rest retrieved from reference TRBV7-9 and TRBJ1-1, is DTGVSQNPRHKITKRGQNVTFRCDPISEHNRLYWYRQTLGQGPEFLTYFQNEAQLEKSRLLSDRFSAERPKGSFSTLEIQRTEQGDSAMYLCASRRGAIDTEAFFGQGTRLTVV.

J is TRBJ1-6 and V is TRBV11-2; D gene unclear. The CDR3 totals 16 residues. Germline values: CDR1 SGHAT, CDR2 FQNNGV. V lost 2 bases and J 0 bases, leaving 8 bases between the germline ends. CDR3 in amino acids: CASSLSRSSYNSPLHF. The CDR3 DNA sequence: TGTGCCAGCAGCTTATCTAGGAGCTCCTATAATTCACCCCTCCACTTT.

V is TRBV5-4 and J is TRBJ1-1; possibly TRBD1 for D (5 bases). This CDR3 has 13 residues. Germline loops: CDR1 SGHNT, CDR2 YYREEE (reference sequence). Trimming cost V 1 base and J 1 base, with 5 bases left between them. The CDR3 nucleotides are TGTGCCAGCAGCTTGCAGGGGAACACTGAAGCTTTCTTT. Translation gives CASSLQGNTEAFF.

V gene TRBV30 combines with J gene TRBJ1-4, with D possibly matching TRBD1 (6 bases). This CDR3 has 14 amino acids. Trimming left V 2 bases short and J 4 bases short, with 11 bases between. Germline CDR1 and CDR2: GTSNPN and SVGIG (reference sequence). The CDR3 spells CAWSRTVVNEKLFF. The CDR3 coding sequence is TGTGCCTGGAGTCGGACAGTCGTTAATGAAAAACTGTTTTTT.

The chain uses TRBV7-8 and TRBJ2-7; 8 bases map to TRBD1. CDR1 is SGHVS, CDR2 FQNEAQ, per germline. This CDR3 has 15 amino acids. After removal of 5 bases from V and 2 bases from J, the junction contained 8 bases not matched to a gene. The CDR3 sequence: CASSPGRDRPYEQYF. CDR3 coding DNA: TGTGCCAGCAGCCCCGGAAGGGACAGGCCCTACGAGCAGTACTTC.

Concerning this clone: The junction shows a germline mismatch at one end, possibly a read error. The rearrangement uses TRBV10-3 and TRBJ2-3; unclear D gene. CDR1 is ENHRY, CDR2 SYGVKD, per germline. The length of the CDR3 is 10 residues. In DNA form, the CDR3 reads TGTGCCATCAGCAGAGATACGCAGTATTTT. The encoded protein is CAISRDTQYF.

This chain joins TRBV7-8 and TRBJ1-2; tentative D call: TRBD1 (5 bases). Germline V gene lookup returns CDR1 SGHVS and CDR2 FQNEAQ. Between the trimmed V and J ends, which lost 1 base and 4 bases, there was a span of 10 bases. This CDR3 region has 14 residues. The CDR3 here is CASSLGHRSYGYTF. CDR3 coding DNA: TGTGCCAGCAGCTTAGGTCACAGGAGCTATGGCTACACCTTC.

The V and J genes are TRBV24-1 and TRBJ1-2, with D uncertain. The germline gives CDR1 KGHDR, CDR2 SFDVKD. The CDR3 length is 12 residues. The V end lost 4 bases, the J end lost 6 bases, and 8 bases lay between the germline ends. The CDR3 sequence is CATSDPVHGYTF. CDR3 DNA sequence: TGTGCCACCAGTGACCCGGTGCATGGCTACACCTTC.

V usage is TRBV6-4 and J usage is TRBJ1-1; D gene uncertain. With 5 bases removed from V and 1 base from J, the gap between germline ends came to 8 bases. The CDR3 spans 13 residues. Looked up from germline, CDR1 is MRHNA and CDR2 is SNTAGT. The CDR3 coding sequence is TGTGCCAGCAGTCAGGAGGCGAACACTGAAGCTTTCTTT. It codes for CASSQEANTEAFF.

The genes are TRBV19 and TRBJ1-1; TRBD1 matches 10 bases. The CDR3 contains 15 residues. The germline V gene encodes CDR1 LNHDA and CDR2 SQIVND (reference sequence). With V trimmed by 7 bases and J by 6 bases, 11 bases remained unmatched. The CDR3 DNA reads TGTGCCAGTATGGGATTAGACAGGGGGCCACCTGAAGCTTTCTTT. Residues: CASMGLDRGPPEAFF. The whole variable domain, filled in from reference TRBV19 and TRBJ1-1, reads DGGITQSPKYLFRKEGQNVTLSCEQNLNHDAMYWYRQDPGQGLRLIYYSQIVNDFQKGDIAEGYSVSREKKESFPLTVTSAQKNPTAFYLCASMGLDRGPPEAFFGQGTRLTVV.

V gene TRBV7-8 combines with J gene TRBJ2-7, with 8 bases identical to TRBD1. After removal of 5 bases from V and 2 bases from J, the junction contained 2 bases not matched to a gene. The CDR3 consists of 13 residues. Germline V gene sequence: CDR1 SGHVS, CDR2 FQNEAQ. The CDR3 sequence is CASSRDRTYEQYF. The CDR3 DNA sequence: TGTGCCAGCAGCCGGGACAGGACCTACGAGCAGTACTTC. Drawing the rest from reference TRBV7-8 and TRBJ2-7, the complete variable domain is GAGVSQSPRYKVAKRGQDVALRCDPISGHVSLFWYQQALGQGPEFLTYFQNEAQLDKSGLPSDRFFAERPEGSVSTLKIQRTQQEDSAVYLCASSRDRTYEQYFGPGTRLTVT.

The V call is TRBV6-6, the J call TRBJ2-3, with 11 bases fitting TRBD2. V lost 5 bases to trimming and J lost 4 bases; unmatched junction nucleotides: 5. Germline-derived CDR1 and CDR2 are MNHNY and SVGAGI (reference sequence). The CDR3 sequence is 15 residues long. CDR3 sequence: CASSLSGRASDTQYF. The DNA for the CDR3 is TGTGCCAGCAGTCTTAGCGGGAGGGCCTCAGATACGCAGTATTTT.

This clone was found once. This chain uses TRBV11-3 with TRBJ2-5; 12 bases agree with TRBD2. Trimming cost V 1 base and J 4 bases; bases outside gene matches: 10. CDR1 SGHNT and CDR2 YENEEA come from the germline V gene. CDR3 length: 18 amino acids. DNA for the CDR3: TGTGCCAGCAGCTTAGTCGCTAGCGGGAGGGCCTTACGAGAGACCCAGTACTTC. Amino acids: CASSLVASGRALRETQYF.

This clone was seen only once. This rearrangement joins TRBV7-8 to TRBJ1-3, with 8 bases matching TRBD1. Germline V gene data show CDR1 as SGHVS and CDR2 as FQNEAQ. Trimming at V came to 1 base and at J to 4 bases, leaving 0 bases not matched to a gene. The CDR3 runs to 14 residues. The CDR3 DNA follows: TGTGCCAGCAGCTTAGGGGACAGGGGAAACACCATATATTTT. Residues: CASSLGDRGNTIYF.

This chain connects TRBV7-8 to TRBJ1-2; tentative D call: TRBD1 (5 bases). From germline, CDR1 is SGHVS and CDR2 FQNEAQ. Trimming left V 3 bases short and J 2 bases short, with 13 bases between. There are 15 residues in the CDR3. CDR3 coding DNA: TGTGCCAGCAGCTTGGGCTCCGGGGGAAACTATGGCTACACCTTC. It yields the protein CASSLGSGGNYGYTF.

This chain connects TRBV6-1 to TRBJ1-2; D not certain. Looked up from germline, CDR1 is MNHNS and CDR2 is SASEGT. This CDR3 is built from 14 residues. Between the trimmed V and J ends, which lost 3 bases and 1 base, there was a span of 9 bases. CDR3 sequence (DNA): TGTGCCAGCAGTGACGGACTGAGTAACTATGGCTACACCTTC. Its translation is CASSDGLSNYGYTF.

V is TRBV6-1 and J is TRBJ2-1; 11 nucleotides line up with TRBD2. This CDR3 region has 15 residues. Germline CDR1 MNHNS, CDR2 SASEGT. V was clipped by 3 bases and J by 4 bases; unmatched bases: 2. CDR3 sequence reads: CASSETSGVYNEQFF. The CDR3 DNA follows: TGTGCCAGCAGTGAGACTAGCGGGGTATACAATGAGCAGTTCTTC.

The rearrangement joins TRBV7-9 to TRBJ1-1, with D unclear. Germline V gene sequence: CDR1 SEHNR, CDR2 FQNEAQ (reference sequence). V was pared by 6 bases and J by 0 bases, with 2 bases between. This CDR3 contains 11 residues. The CDR3 here is CASSMNTEAFF. CDR3 nucleotide sequence: TGTGCCAGCAGTATGAACACTGAAGCTTTCTTT. Full variable domain (rest looked up from reference TRBV7-9 and TRBJ1-1): DTGVSQNPRHKITKRGQNVTFRCDPISEHNRLYWYRQTLGQGPEFLTYFQNEAQLEKSRLLSDRFSAERPKGSFSTLEIQRTEQGDSAMYLCASSMNTEAFFGQGTRLTVV.

This chain joins TRBV18 and TRBJ1-5, with 8 bases aligning to TRBD1. V dropped 3 bases and J dropped 1; count of bases not matched to a gene: 5. This CDR3 region has 16 residues. The germline V gene has CDR1 KGHSH and CDR2 LQKENI. CDR3 bases: TGTGCCAGCTCACCTTCGACAGGGGCCAGCAATCAGCCCCAGCATTTT. It yields the protein CASSPSTGASNQPQHF.

The rearrangement links TRBV6-5 to TRBJ1-1, with TRBD1 matching over 7 bases. V gave up 7 bases and J gave up 4 bases; unmatched junction bases: 6. The germline gives CDR1 MNHEY, CDR2 SVGAGI. The CDR3 is 13 residues long. CDR3 region: CASTLTGSTEAFF. DNA for the CDR3: TGTGCCAGCACCCTGACAGGGTCCACTGAAGCTTTCTTT.

The rearrangement joins TRBV12-3 or TRBV12-4 to TRBJ2-1; weak D call: TRBD1 (5 bases). Trimming removed 5 bases at V and 3 bases at J, with 8 bases between. The CDR3 spans 13 residues. CDR3 region: CASSRQFYNEQFF. Here the CDR3 DNA reads TGTGCCAGCAGTAGACAGTTCTACAATGAGCAGTTCTTC.

This chain uses TRBV29-1 with TRBJ1-2; 10 positions agree with TRBD1. V dropped 4 bases and J dropped 11; count of bases not matched to a gene: 7. Germline CDR1 and CDR2: SQVTM and ANQGSEA. CDR3 size: 12 residues. CDR3 in amino acids: CSVARDRGRYTF. The CDR3 nucleotides are TGCAGCGTTGCCCGGGACAGGGGACGTTACACCTTC.

The gene calls are TRBV19 and TRBJ2-1; TRBD1 matches 10 bases. Losses at the gene ends were 7 bases for V and 7 bases for J; bases not matched to a gene: 13. Germline lookup yields CDR1 LNHDA and CDR2 SQIVND (reference sequence). The CDR3 is 16 residues long. CDR3 sequence: CASTPARDRGGNEQFF. CDR3 bases: TGTGCCAGTACCCCAGCCCGGGACAGGGGAGGAAATGAGCAGTTCTTC. Filled out from reference TRBV19 and TRBJ2-1, the complete variable domain reads DGGITQSPKYLFRKEGQNVTLSCEQNLNHDAMYWYRQDPGQGLRLIYYSQIVNDFQKGDIAEGYSVSREKKESFPLTVTSAQKNPTAFYLCASTPARDRGGNEQFFGPGTRLTVL.

The chain combines TRBV29-1 with TRBJ2-5; D gene uncertain. This CDR3 is built from 12 residues. V was cut by 8 bases and J by 5 bases, with 15 bases left in between. Per the germline V gene, CDR1 is SQVTM and CDR2 is ANQGSEA. Written as DNA, the CDR3 is TGCAGCTCCCGTCGGTCCTTCGAGACCCAGTACTTC. Translating it yields CSSRRSFETQYF.

Notes on this clone: The sample holds other DNA sequences that translate to the same CDR3. The V gene is TRBV11-3, the J gene TRBJ1-2, with D uncertain. Germline assignment: CDR1 SGHNT and CDR2 YENEEA. Trimming left V 6 bases short and J 1 base short, with 12 bases between. The CDR3 loop spans 14 amino acids. CDR3 protein: CASSSLDRNYGYTF. The CDR3 nucleotides are TGTGCCAGCAGTTCGCTAGACCGTAACTATGGCTACACCTTC.

The rearrangement uses TRBV1 and TRBJ1-1; TRBD1 is taken as the D call from the table, unchecked against the DNA. TRBV1 is tagged as a pseudogene. The CDR3 is 15 amino acids. CDR3 sequence: CTSLGEGQGGIEAFF. The CDR3 bases are TGCACCAGCCTCGGAGAGGGACAGGGTGGAATTGAAGCTTTCTTT.

J is TRBJ2-7 and V is TRBV12-3 or TRBV12-4; D may be TRBD2 (5 bases). V was clipped by 9 bases and J by 3 bases, with 15 bases between them. This CDR3 is 13 amino acids long. The CDR3, as DNA: TGTGCCAGTAGCCGGGGAGCTGTCTACGAGCAGTACTTC. Protein sequence: CASSRGAVYEQYF.